The T cell receptor beta chain described here comes from a study of blood T cell repertoires in COVID-19. Whole-study context: PBMCs, B-cell-depleted T cells, or T cells provided the cDNA or gDNA that made up the material.

Sequencing was performed with immunoSEQ multiplex PCR; in TCRdb, only in-frame clones are kept and a portion is missing. The sample has 300,000 to 400,000 clones, around 92% seen once. This CDR3 contains 16 residues. Trimming took 0 bases from V and 2 from J; bases not matched to a gene: 3. Germline-derived CDR1 and CDR2 are SGHTA and FQGNSA. The receptor was derived from a woman aged 25 to 39 with COVID-19, enrolled during active disease. The sequenced material came from peripheral blood. The chain is built from TRBV7-2 and TRBJ2-2; 7 bases agree with TRBD2. DNA of the CDR3: TGTGCCAGCAGCTTAGCGGGGGGGATTAACACCGGGGAGCTGTTTTTT. It yields the protein CASSLAGGINTGELFF.